Given below is one TCR beta chain in context. The data belong to a study of patients and donors after allogeneic stem cell transplantation. TCRdb fed the RT-PCR reads into MiXCR, producing one record per CDR3 protein. The sample records approximately 140,000 distinct CDR3 sequences, approximately 40% being singletons. Sequencing input: blood, either unsorted or a sorted T cell fraction (not recorded which). This TCR was sampled from a human donor who was either an allogeneic HSCT recipient or a stem cell or donor lymphocyte infusion donor (not recorded which). It is not recorded whose cells these are; they may come from a transplant donor.

CDR3 DNA: TGTGCCAGCAGTTACTCGCAAGTCGCGGGCCGGGAGCAGTACTTC. Amino acid sequence: CASSYSQVAGREQYF. The chain couples TRBV6-5 to TRBJ2-7, with a possible D match to TRBD2 (5 bases). V lost 0 bases and J 7 bases, leaving 16 bases between the germline ends. CDR3 size: 15 residues. Germline V gene lookup returns CDR1 MNHEY and CDR2 SVGAGI.